The entry that follows covers one T cell receptor beta chain sequence. Per donor, one heparinised blood draw averaged roughly 110 mL. The sample is drawn from a study of beta chain features in type 1 diabetes. Every isolated RNA sample was fully reverse transcribed, so sequencing captured expressed TCRB transcripts. The repertoire was sequenced with immunoSEQ multiplex PCR; TCRdb's copy has only in-frame clones and lacks some. The table lists over 500,000 clones, 15% to 19% of them singletons. V lost 4 bases and J 8 bases, leaving 8 bases between the germline ends. Germline loops: CDR1 DFQATT, CDR2 SNEGSKA (reference sequence). There are 10 residues in the CDR3.

Sequences were obtained from naive CD4+ T cells from blood. The receptor comes from a man aged 18 to 30 in good health. This chain connects TRBV20-1 to TRBJ1-2; D not certain. The CDR3 DNA is TGCAGTGCTAATATAGGGGGCTACACCTTC. Residues: CSANIGGYTF.